The TCR beta chain under discussion was sequenced for a study of blood T cell repertoires in COVID-19. Study details: The origin of the acute and convalescent COVID-19 samples was the United States, Italy and Spain.

Libraries were prepared by immunoSEQ multiplex PCR; TCRdb keeps only in-frame clonotypes and omits some of them. Among about 47,000 clones listed, 82% were seen once. Germline V gene sequence: CDR1 SGHTA, CDR2 FQGNSA. The V and J ends lost 1 base and 7 bases respectively, with 14 bases between them. This CDR3 contains 15 residues. The TCR originated in a human donor with acute or convalescent COVID-19. The donor label of this sample is uncertain. The chain is built from TRBV7-2 and TRBJ1-5; weak D call: TRBD1 (5 bases). Specimen: peripheral blood. CDR3 in DNA: TGTGCCAGCAGCTTAGAAAGGGGTCAGAGACAGCCCCAGCATTTT. This codes for CASSLERGQRQPQHF.